The present T cell receptor (beta chain) was sequenced within a study of tumor and adjacent non-tumor tissue in lung cancer. Overall study: Patients were aged roughly 30 to 76, 9 to 10 men and 4 to 6 women, stage I to III.

The CDR3 runs 16 residues. Germline lookup yields CDR1 SGHAT and CDR2 FQNNGV. General observations from the study: Compared with tumor, normal lung showed significantly lower TCR diversity.

RNA was extracted from bulk tissue without any cell sorting. More than 3 cm separated this lung sample from the edge of the tumor. A modified ARM-PCR protocol with three rounds of nested PCR amplified TCRbeta. Each CDR3 protein gets one entry after TCRdb re-called the multiplex PCR reads with MiXCR. The sample consists of roughly 69,000 distinct CDR3 sequences, roughly 77% of them appearing once. In regard to this clonotype: Its matching antigen is unknown.

Sequencing used distant non-tumor lung tissue. V and J are TRBV11-2 and TRBJ2-1; D unresolved. The sequence came from a man in his 60s with non-small cell lung cancer. The CDR3 sequence: CVNSLVGGPYYNEQFF. In DNA form, the CDR3 reads TGTGTCAACAGCTTAGTCGGTGGCCCCTACTACAATGAGCAGTTCTTC. Together with reference TRBV11-2 and TRBJ2-1, the CDR3 gives the full variable domain: EAGVAQSPRYKIIEKRQSVAFWCNPISGHATLYWYQQILGQGPKLLIQFQNNGVVDDSQLPKDRFSAERLKGVDSTLKIQPAKLEDSAVYLCVNSLVGGPYYNEQFFGPGTRLTVL.